This T cell receptor beta chain was sequenced for a study of radiotherapy plus CTLA-4 blockade in lung cancer. TCRdb keeps only in-frame clones here, not all; method: immunoSEQ multiplex PCR. The sample carries some 110,000 clones, around 89% recorded once. The V segment lost 5 bases and the J segment 1 base; nucleotides outside the gene matches: 14. Germline V gene data show CDR1 as LNHDA and CDR2 as SQIVND (reference sequence). There are 19 residues in the CDR3. The TCR comes from a human donor with non-small cell lung cancer that progressed on radiotherapy plus ipilimumab. This sample comprised peripheral blood, obtained from a patient treated with radiotherapy plus ipilimumab. This chain links TRBV19 with TRBJ2-6, with 7 positions matching TRBD1. The CDR3 DNA follows: TGTGCCAGTAGTGTCTCGACAGGGTTAGGACCTTCTGGGGCCAACGTCCTGACTTTC. Its protein product is CASSVSTGLGPSGANVLTF.